A single sample gave rise to the 6 T cell receptor beta chains below, sequenced in a study of beta chain features in type 1 diabetes. Sequenced material consisted of expressed TCRB transcripts (all of the isolated RNA was reverse transcribed). Using immunoSEQ multiplex PCR, the repertoire was profiled, and TCRdb retains in-frame clones only, with some absent. This table has hundreds of thousands of clones, roughly 8% appearing once. The sample taken for sequencing was central memory CD4+ T cells from blood. The receptors derive from a woman between 18 and 29 years old in good health.

This clone was seen more than once but under ten times. This sequence joins TRBV5-6 and TRBJ1-2, with 9 bases identical to TRBD1. V was pared by 3 bases and J by 5 bases, with 8 bases of the junction left unmatched. Looked up from germline, CDR1 is SGHDT and CDR2 is YYEEEE. The CDR3 is made up of 15 amino acids. CDR3 coding DNA: TGTGCCAGCAGCTATACCTTGACAGGGGGATATGGCTACACCTTC. Translated: CASSYTLTGGYGYTF.

This clone came up a few times. Its ends do not fully match the called genes, so a read error is possible. This rearrangement joins TRBV10-3 to TRBJ1-2; 8 bases are shared with TRBD1. This CDR3 spans 13 amino acids. Germline V CDR1 and CDR2: ENHRY, SYGVKD. The CDR3 loop reads CASSVGQGVGYTF. CDR3 in DNA: TGTGCCAGCAGTGTAGGACAGGGCGTTGGCTACACCTTC.

The chain carries TRBV4-2 and TRBJ1-2, with 7 bases fitting TRBD1. This CDR3 has 16 amino acids. V trimming: 0 bases; J trimming: 2 bases; junction bases outside the gene matches: 6. Germline-derived CDR1 and CDR2 are LGHNA and YNFKEQ. In DNA, the CDR3 is TGTGCCAGCAGCCAAGATGGGGGACAGCAAAACTATGGCTACACCTTC. It yields the protein CASSQDGGQQNYGYTF.

This clone has just a few counts. The genes are TRBV28 and TRBJ2-7; 7 nucleotides line up with TRBD1. The CDR3 is 13 amino acids. Looked up from germline, CDR1 is MDHEN and CDR2 is SYDVKM. J was trimmed by 2 bases and V by 6 bases; bases with no gene match: 4. The CDR3 nucleotides read TGTGCCAGCAGAACAGGGGTTACCTACGAGCAGTACTTC. Translating it yields CASRTGVTYEQYF.

This chain links TRBV7-2 with TRBJ2-4; D is undetermined. Germline CDR1 is SGHTA and CDR2 is FQGNSA. The CDR3 is 11 residues long. Trimming left V 5 bases short and J 12 bases short, with 11 bases between. The CDR3 protein is CASSTQTTQYF. The CDR3, as DNA: TGTGCCAGCAGCACCCAAACCACTCAGTACTTC.

V and J are TRBV29-1 and TRBJ2-2; no clear D. This CDR3 has 12 residues. CDR1 and CDR2 from the germline V gene are SQVTM and ANQGSEA. The ends were cut back, 4 bases at V and 3 bases at J, with 6 bases in the middle. The CDR3 sequence is CSVGSYTGELFF. For the CDR3, the DNA is TGCAGCGTTGGATCCTACACCGGGGAGCTGTTTTTT.